The 10 T cell receptor beta chains below come from one sample, sequenced in a study of CD8 T cells in ankylosing spondylitis. TCRdb independently ran MiXCR on the 5' RACE reads; one entry per CDR3 protein. The data show 200,000 to 300,000 distinct CDR3 sequences, around 9.1% seen once. Sequenced material: blood, either unsorted or a sorted T cell fraction (not recorded which). The receptors were gathered from a male donor with ankylosing spondylitis or in good health (not recorded which).

This clonotype has at least ten counts. The chain joins TRBV5-5 to TRBJ2-1; 8 nucleotides agree with TRBD2. Trimming at V came to 4 bases and at J to 0 bases, leaving 9 bases not matched to a gene. The germline gives CDR1 SGHKS, CDR2 YYEKEE (reference sequence). The CDR3 contains 17 residues. Written as DNA, the CDR3 is TGTGCCAGCAGCCCTACGGCGAGCGGGAGCTCCTACAATGAGCAGTTCTTC. It codes for CASSPTASGSSYNEQFF. The complete variable domain, with remaining parts taken from reference TRBV5-5 and TRBJ2-1, reads DAGVTQSPTHLIKTRGQQVTLRCSPISGHKSVSWYQQVLGQGPQFIFQYYEKEERGRGNFPDRFSARQFPNYSSELNVNALLLGDSALYLCASSPTASGSSYNEQFFGPGTRLTVL.

V usage is TRBV6-1 and J usage is TRBJ1-6, with 9 bases fitting TRBD1. The germline V gene has CDR1 MNHNS and CDR2 SASEGT. The length of the CDR3 is 15 residues. V lost 6 bases to trimming and J lost 9 bases; unmatched junction nucleotides: 9. The CDR3 region is CASSQPTGGLSPLHF. The CDR3 DNA is TGTGCCAGCAGCCAACCGACAGGGGGGCTTTCACCCCTCCACTTT.

On this clonotype: A much bigger clone sits one base away, suggesting this may be a read error. The chain uses TRBV20-1 and TRBJ2-3; 9 bases are shared with TRBD2. The CDR3 spans 18 residues. Trimming cost V 6 bases and J 0 bases; bases outside gene matches: 16. Germline V gene lookup returns CDR1 DFQATT and CDR2 SNEGSKA (reference sequence). The CDR3 sequence is CSATSSRLAGYSTDTQYF. DNA of the CDR3: TGCAGTGCCACCTCTAGCCGTCTAGCGGGGTATAGCACAGATACGCAGTATTTT.

This clonotype was observed many times. The rearrangement uses TRBV18 and TRBJ2-4, with TRBD1 identical over 9 bases. Germline values: CDR1 KGHSH, CDR2 LQKENI. The CDR3 has 13 amino acids. J lost 11 bases, V lost 2 bases, and 4 bases had no gene match. CDR3 DNA: TGTGCCAGCTCACCAGGGACAGGGTCCCTTCAGTACTTC. Translated: CASSPGTGSLQYF.

This chain links TRBV10-3 with TRBJ1-2, with D possibly TRBD1 on 5 matching bases. The CDR3 runs 13 residues. With 6 bases removed from V and 0 bases from J, the gap between germline ends came to 8 bases. Germline CDR1 is ENHRY and CDR2 is SYGVKD. The CDR3 region is CAIRTEANYGYTF. The CDR3 DNA follows: TGTGCCATCAGGACAGAGGCTAACTATGGCTACACCTTC.

This clonotype was detected many times. The chain has TRBV5-1 and TRBJ1-6, with D possibly TRBD1 on 5 matching bases. V was pared by 4 bases and J by 5 bases, with 10 bases between. Germline loops: CDR1 SGHRS, CDR2 YFSETQ. The CDR3 contains 14 residues. CDR3 DNA sequence: TGCGCCAGCAGCGTCGGGGGAGATAATTCACCCCTCCACTTT. It yields the protein CASSVGGDNSPLHF.

This clonotype was seen ten or more times. The chain employs TRBV12-3 or TRBV12-4 and TRBJ1-2; 7 bases agree with TRBD1. This CDR3 has 14 residues. V lost 6 bases and J lost 3; bases outside the gene matches: 7. The CDR3 nucleotides read TGTGCCAGCAGCTCGAGACAGGGCCACTATGGCTACACCTTC. Residues: CASSSRQGHYGYTF.

This clonotype was detected ten times or more. The genes are TRBV25-1 and TRBJ1-2, with TRBD1 identical over 10 bases. Germline trimming cut 6 bases from V and 2 bases from J; bases unmatched to any gene: 6. Germline V gene lookup returns CDR1 MGHDK and CDR2 SYGVNS. This CDR3 contains 15 residues. This chain's CDR3 is CASRGQGYLNYGYTF. The CDR3 nucleotides read TGTGCCAGCAGGGGACAGGGGTACTTAAACTATGGCTACACCTTC.

The chain links TRBV13 to TRBJ2-7; the match to TRBD1 covers 7 bases. The length of the CDR3 is 14 residues. Germline V gene data show CDR1 as PRHDT and CDR2 as FYEKMQ (reference sequence). J lost 1 base, V lost 5 bases, and 5 bases had no gene match. CDR3 nucleotide sequence: TGTGCCAGCAGCAGCACGGGACAGTCCTACGAGCAGTACTTC. Residues: CASSSTGQSYEQYF.

This clonotype was counted ten times or more. The chain is built from TRBV10-3 and TRBJ2-7; D is unclear. The germline V gene has CDR1 ENHRY and CDR2 SYGVKD. This CDR3 spans 12 amino acids. V dropped 10 bases and J dropped 6 bases, with 16 bases sitting between them. Here the CDR3 reads CATTPVDGEQYF. The CDR3 DNA follows: TGTGCCACCACCCCCGTGGACGGCGAGCAGTACTTC.